This T cell receptor (beta chain) was recorded in a study of blood T cells in healthy people across ages. V dropped 0 bases and J dropped 0; count of bases not matched to a gene: 8. The germline gives CDR1 MNHEY, CDR2 SVGAGI. The CDR3 totals 18 residues. Primed by a sample-barcoded 5' primer and a J-beta primer mix, a second PCR proceeded for about 7 to 11 cycles. TCRdb independently ran MiXCR on the 5' RACE reads; one entry per CDR3 protein. The sample has about 1.6 million distinct CDR3 sequences, about 31% seen once. This chain uses TRBV6-5 with TRBJ1-5, with TRBD1 identical over 7 bases. The sequencing sample was made of blood. The receptor was derived from a woman under 40 in good health. The CDR3 here is CASSYSSRGEYSNQPQHF. The CDR3 DNA reads TGTGCCAGCAGTTACTCGTCCAGGGGGGAATATAGCAATCAGCCCCAGCATTTT.